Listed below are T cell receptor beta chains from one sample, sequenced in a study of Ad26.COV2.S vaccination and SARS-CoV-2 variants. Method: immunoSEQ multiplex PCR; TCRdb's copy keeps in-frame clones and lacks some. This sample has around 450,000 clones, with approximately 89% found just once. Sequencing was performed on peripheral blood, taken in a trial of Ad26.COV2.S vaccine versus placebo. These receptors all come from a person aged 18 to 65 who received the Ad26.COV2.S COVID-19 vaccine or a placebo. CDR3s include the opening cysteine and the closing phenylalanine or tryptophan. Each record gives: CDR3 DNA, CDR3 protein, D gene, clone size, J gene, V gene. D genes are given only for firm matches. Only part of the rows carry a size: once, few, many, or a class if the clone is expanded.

cdr3_nt: TGTGCCAGCAGCCGCCCAAGGGCTCGGACCGCAACTAATGAAAAACTGTTTTTT
cdr3_aa: CASSRPRARTATNEKLFF
d_call: -
clone_size: -
j_call: TRBJ1-4
v_call: TRBV11-3

cdr3_nt: TGTGCCACCAGCAGAGCTCTTTTTTCCAGCAATCAGCCCCAGCATTTT
cdr3_aa: CATSRALFSSNQPQHF
d_call: -
clone_size: -
j_call: TRBJ1-5
v_call: TRBV15

cdr3_nt: TGTGCCAGCAGAAACACAGGGTTTGAGGAAAAACTGTTTTTT
cdr3_aa: CASRNTGFEEKLFF
d_call: -
clone_size: -
j_call: TRBJ1-4
v_call: TRBV4-2

cdr3_nt: TGTGCCAGCTCAGTAGCGGGCCAACCCTACAATGAGCAGTTCTTC
cdr3_aa: CASSVAGQPYNEQFF
d_call: TRBD2
clone_size: -
j_call: TRBJ2-1
v_call: TRBV18

cdr3_nt: TGTGCCAGCATGCCTGGGTCAGGGGACACCGGGGAGCTGTTTTTT
cdr3_aa: CASMPGSGDTGELFF
d_call: -
clone_size: -
j_call: TRBJ2-2
v_call: TRBV3-1/TRBV3-2

cdr3_nt: TGTGCCAGCAGTAGCCCCGGGACAGGGCTTTACGAGCAGTACTTC
cdr3_aa: CASSSPGTGLYEQYF
d_call: TRBD1
clone_size: -
j_call: TRBJ2-7
v_call: TRBV28

cdr3_nt: TGTGCCAGCAGCTTCGGGGAACACTTGTACACTGAAGCTTTCTTT
cdr3_aa: CASSFGEHLYTEAFF
d_call: -
clone_size: -
j_call: TRBJ1-1
v_call: TRBV7-9

cdr3_nt: TGTGCCAGCCGGGCGGATAACACTGAAGCTTTCTTT
cdr3_aa: CASRADNTEAFF
d_call: -
clone_size: -
j_call: TRBJ1-1
v_call: TRBV6-5

cdr3_nt: TGTGCCAGCAGCTTATATGGGTACTACGAGCAGTACTTC
cdr3_aa: CASSLYGYYEQYF
d_call: -
clone_size: -
j_call: TRBJ2-7
v_call: TRBV7-6

cdr3_nt: TGTGCCAGCAGCTTAGGGGGTGCCGGGGATAATTCACCCCTCCACTTT
cdr3_aa: CASSLGGAGDNSPLHF
d_call: -
clone_size: -
j_call: TRBJ1-6
v_call: TRBV11-2

cdr3_nt: TGTGCCAGCAGTCGGGAGGGTTCACCCCTCCACTTT
cdr3_aa: CASSREGSPLHF
d_call: -
clone_size: -
j_call: TRBJ1-6
v_call: TRBV7-9

cdr3_nt: TGTGCCAGCAGCTTGATAAGCAGGTCTAACTATGGCTACACCTTC
cdr3_aa: CASSLISRSNYGYTF
d_call: -
clone_size: -
j_call: TRBJ1-2
v_call: TRBV7-2

cdr3_nt: TGCGCCAGCAGCCAAGATTTTGGGGGATCCAACACTGAAGCTTTCTTT
cdr3_aa: CASSQDFGGSNTEAFF
d_call: -
clone_size: -
j_call: TRBJ1-1
v_call: TRBV4-3

cdr3_nt: TGTGCCAGCAGCTGGAAGGGTCGAGAGACCCAGTACTTC
cdr3_aa: CASSWKGRETQYF
d_call: -
clone_size: -
j_call: TRBJ2-5
v_call: TRBV7-2

cdr3_nt: TGTGCCAGCAGACCGACACCTGCACTCGCAGATACGCAGTATTTT
cdr3_aa: CASRPTPALADTQYF
d_call: -
clone_size: -
j_call: TRBJ2-3
v_call: TRBV6-4

cdr3_nt: TGTGCCAGCTCACCTCTGACTAGCGGGAGAGGGGCGAACACCGGGGAGCTGTTTTTT
cdr3_aa: CASSPLTSGRGANTGELFF
d_call: TRBD2
clone_size: -
j_call: TRBJ2-2
v_call: TRBV18

cdr3_nt: TGCGCCAGCAGCCCCGGTTGGAACACCGGGGAGCTGTTTTTT
cdr3_aa: CASSPGWNTGELFF
d_call: -
clone_size: -
j_call: TRBJ2-2
v_call: TRBV4-3

cdr3_nt: TGTGCCAGCAGCAAAGGGAATAGCGGCATCTACAATGAGCAGTTCTTC
cdr3_aa: CASSKGNSGIYNEQFF
d_call: -
clone_size: -
j_call: TRBJ2-1
v_call: TRBV21-1

cdr3_nt: TGTGCCAGCAGCCGGGGGGACAGCCGAGGTAGCACTGAAGCTTTCTTT
cdr3_aa: CASSRGDSRGSTEAFF
d_call: TRBD1
clone_size: -
j_call: TRBJ1-1
v_call: TRBV7-2

cdr3_nt: TGTGCCAGCAGCCGGGGATCACCCCTCCACTTT
cdr3_aa: CASSRGSPLHF
d_call: -
clone_size: -
j_call: TRBJ1-6
v_call: TRBV11-2

cdr3_nt: TGCGCCAGCAGCTCGCTAGCCTCTAATGAAAAACTGTTTTTT
cdr3_aa: CASSSLASNEKLFF
d_call: -
clone_size: -
j_call: TRBJ1-4
v_call: TRBV5-1

cdr3_nt: TGTGCCAGCAGCTTAGGCCCGGGAGCTTTCTATGGCTACACCTTC
cdr3_aa: CASSLGPGAFYGYTF
d_call: -
clone_size: -
j_call: TRBJ1-2
v_call: TRBV7-2

cdr3_nt: TGTGCCAGTAGTCCGACCGGGACAGGGTGGGATCAGCCCCAGCATTTT
cdr3_aa: CASSPTGTGWDQPQHF
d_call: TRBD1
clone_size: -
j_call: TRBJ1-5
v_call: TRBV19

cdr3_nt: TGCAGCGTTGATAAGCGGGAGGGCCGTGCGGAGCTGTTTTTT
cdr3_aa: CSVDKREGRAELFF
d_call: TRBD2
clone_size: -
j_call: TRBJ2-2
v_call: TRBV29-1

cdr3_nt: TGCGCCAGCAGCTCCCCCGGGGAGCCCCAGCATTTT
cdr3_aa: CASSSPGEPQHF
d_call: -
clone_size: once
j_call: TRBJ1-5
v_call: TRBV5-1

cdr3_nt: TGTGCCAGCAGCACCTTCACAGATACGCAGTATTTT
cdr3_aa: CASSTFTDTQYF
d_call: -
clone_size: once
j_call: TRBJ2-3
v_call: TRBV7-2

cdr3_nt: TGTGCCAGCAGCTTAGTTCGGGGGGCGTATGGCTACACCTTC
cdr3_aa: CASSLVRGAYGYTF
d_call: -
clone_size: -
j_call: TRBJ1-2
v_call: TRBV7-2